This is a list of T cell receptor beta chains from one sample in a study of cytomegalovirus exposure and HLA in healthy donors. Some clones are missing from TCRdb's copy, which holds only in-frame ones; the method was immunoSEQ multiplex PCR. The sample lists 200,000 to 250,000 clones, under 80% occurring once. The sample comprised PBMCs. The source of these receptors is a woman aged 30 to 39 in good health and CMV-seronegative. Each CDR3 is given with its conserved first and last residue. D genes are given only for firm matches. Where a row states a size, it is once, few, many or the class of an expanded clone; other rows omit it.

d_call: .; clone_size: .; v_call: TRBV19; j_call: TRBJ1-2; cdr3_nt: TGTGCCAGTAGTATGGCAGGGGACTATGGCTACACCTTC; cdr3_aa: CASSMAGDYGYTF
d_call: TRBD2; clone_size: once; v_call: TRBV7-6; j_call: TRBJ2-5; cdr3_nt: TGTGCCAGCAGCTCACTACCGGGGAGGGGAGAGACCCAGTACTTC; cdr3_aa: CASSSLPGRGETQYF
d_call: .; clone_size: .; v_call: TRBV30; j_call: TRBJ1-1; cdr3_nt: TGTGCCTGGAGTGTAGAGGGCGGCACTGAAGCTTTCTTT; cdr3_aa: CAWSVEGGTEAFF
d_call: .; clone_size: .; v_call: TRBV4-1; j_call: TRBJ1-2; cdr3_nt: TGCGCCAGCAGCCCAGTCGGGTTCAACTACACCTTC; cdr3_aa: CASSPVGFNYTF
d_call: .; clone_size: .; v_call: TRBV7-9; j_call: TRBJ2-7; cdr3_nt: TGTGCCAGCAGCTTAGGAGCAGGGTGGGGGCAGTACTTC; cdr3_aa: CASSLGAGWGQYF
d_call: .; clone_size: .; v_call: TRBV7-2; j_call: TRBJ1-2; cdr3_nt: TGTGCCAGCAGCTTAACGAAGGGGAACTATGGCTACACCTTC; cdr3_aa: CASSLTKGNYGYTF
d_call: .; clone_size: .; v_call: TRBV19; j_call: TRBJ2-3; cdr3_nt: TGTGCTGCAGGCTCCTGGGCCCCAGATACGCAGTATTTT; cdr3_aa: CAAGSWAPDTQYF
d_call: .; clone_size: .; v_call: TRBV6-6; j_call: TRBJ1-2; cdr3_nt: TGTGCCAGCAAAAGGGAGGCTGGCTACACCTTC; cdr3_aa: CASKREAGYTF
d_call: TRBD2; clone_size: .; v_call: TRBV30; j_call: TRBJ2-7; cdr3_nt: TGTGCCTGGAGTGCAGGACTAGCGGGGCACTACGAGCAGTACTTC; cdr3_aa: CAWSAGLAGHYEQYF
d_call: .; clone_size: .; v_call: TRBV6-1; j_call: TRBJ2-3; cdr3_nt: TGTGCCAGCAGTCCTCATCAGGATACGCAGTATTTT; cdr3_aa: CASSPHQDTQYF
d_call: .; clone_size: few; v_call: TRBV6-1; j_call: TRBJ2-6; cdr3_nt: TGTGCCAGCAGTGAGGGAGCGACTGGGGCCAACGTCCTGACTTTC; cdr3_aa: CASSEGATGANVLTF
d_call: .; clone_size: .; v_call: TRBV30; j_call: TRBJ1-2; cdr3_nt: TGTGCCTGGAGTGTAGTCAGGGTAGTCCGTGGCTACACCTTC; cdr3_aa: CAWSVVRVVRGYTF
d_call: .; clone_size: .; v_call: TRBV30; j_call: TRBJ1-1; cdr3_nt: TGTGCCTGGAAGGGGGGGTTGGTAACTGAAGCTTTCTTT; cdr3_aa: CAWKGGLVTEAFF
d_call: .; clone_size: .; v_call: TRBV4-1; j_call: TRBJ1-1; cdr3_nt: TGCGCCAGCAGCCAAGAGTCCAGGGGTGGAACTGAAGCTTTCTTT; cdr3_aa: CASSQESRGGTEAFF
d_call: .; clone_size: .; v_call: TRBV13; j_call: TRBJ2-2; cdr3_nt: TGTGCCAGCAGCTCGCTACCCCAAACGAACACCGGGGAGCTGTTTTTT; cdr3_aa: CASSSLPQTNTGELFF
d_call: .; clone_size: .; v_call: TRBV29-1; j_call: TRBJ2-1; cdr3_nt: TGCAGCGCTACCCGCGGCGCCCGGGGATTGAATGAGCAGTTCTTC; cdr3_aa: CSATRGARGLNEQFF
d_call: .; clone_size: .; v_call: TRBV9; j_call: TRBJ1-2; cdr3_nt: TGTGCCAGCGAACGCGGGAGCGGGGACTATGGCTACACCTTC; cdr3_aa: CASERGSGDYGYTF
d_call: TRBD2; clone_size: .; v_call: TRBV4-1; j_call: TRBJ2-1; cdr3_nt: TGTGCCAGCAGCCAAGAAGCGGGAACCTACAATGAGCAGTTCTTC; cdr3_aa: CASSQEAGTYNEQFF
d_call: .; clone_size: .; v_call: TRBV5-1; j_call: TRBJ1-1; cdr3_nt: TGCGCCAGCAGCTTGGTGGCAGGGTTAATGAACACTGAAGCTTTCTTT; cdr3_aa: CASSLVAGLMNTEAFF
d_call: TRBD1; clone_size: .; v_call: TRBV19; j_call: TRBJ2-3; cdr3_nt: TGTGCCAGTAGTATGACAGGGGGCACAGATACGCAGTATTTT; cdr3_aa: CASSMTGGTDTQYF